This is a list of T cell receptor beta chains from one sample in a study of regulatory T cells in long-lasting Graves disease. TCRdb redid the calling of the multiplex PCR reads with MiXCR, one entry per CDR3 protein. The sample yields around 450,000 distinct CDR3 sequences, about 15% seen once. The sample was also reused in another study, on T cells in Graves' hyperthyroidism and ophthalmopathy.

The sample was peripheral blood mononuclear cells (PBMCs), taken at new diagnosis, from a patient treated with antithyroid drugs. These receptor sequences come from a woman in her 30s with Graves disease. Both conserved end residues are part of each CDR3. The D gene is left open where the match is weak. Clone size is not always given. Where it is, it says once, few, many or a class for expanded clones.

CDR3	DNA	D	V	J	size
CSVEDNPYEQYF	TGCAGCGTTGAAGACAATCCCTACGAGCAGTACTTC	.	TRBV29-1	TRBJ2-7	few
CAISELAGRYNEQFF	TGTGCCATCAGTGAACTAGCGGGTAGATACAATGAGCAGTTCTTC	TRBD2	TRBV10-3	TRBJ2-1	.
CASSARDSNEKLFF	TGTGCCAGCAGCGCCCGGGACAGTAATGAAAAACTGTTTTTT	TRBD1	TRBV11-1	TRBJ1-4	many
CSARRRGEGNEQFF	TGCAGTGCTAGGAGGCGGGGTGAAGGGAATGAGCAGTTCTTC	.	TRBV20-1	TRBJ2-1	.
CAANAGFKELFF	TGTGCCGCTAATGCGGGCTTCAAGGAATTGTTCTTC	.	TRBV28	TRBJ2-4	many
CSVGGGNQPQHF	TGCAGCGTTGGAGGAGGGAATCAGCCCCAGCATTTT	.	TRBV29-1	TRBJ1-5	many
CASSPRRRGSETQYF	TGTGCCAGCAGCCCCCGCCGGAGGGGTAGCGAGACGCAGTATTTT	.	TRBV6-1	TRBJ2-3	many
CAILRGGTGSGANVLTF	TGTGCCATCCTACGGGGGGGAACCGGCTCTGGGGCCAACGTCCTGACTTTC	TRBD2	TRBV7-8	TRBJ2-6	.
CASSSSGTLLADTQYF	TGTGCCAGCAGTAGTAGCGGAACGCTTCTGGCAGATACGCAGTATTTT	.	TRBV28	TRBJ2-3	many
CASSQGDRGKNIQYF	TGCGCCAGCAGCCAAGGGGACAGGGGCAAAAACATTCAGTACTTC	TRBD1	TRBV4-1	TRBJ2-4	.
CASSESHIRDRGFNEQFF	TGCGCCAGCAGTGAGTCTCACATCCGGGACAGGGGATTCAATGAGCAGTTCTTC	TRBD1	TRBV10-2	TRBJ2-1	few
CASSKSSGGTYEQYF	TGTGCCAGCAGTAAAAGTAGCGGGGGTACCTACGAGCAGTACTTC	TRBD2	TRBV27	TRBJ2-7	many
CASSVATGTGYEQYF	TGTGCCAGCAGCGTGGCGACCGGGACGGGCTACGAGCAGTACTTC	.	TRBV9	TRBJ2-7	.
CAWSRQGNQPQHF	TGTGCCTGGAGTCGACAGGGCAATCAGCCCCAGCATTTT	.	TRBV30	TRBJ1-5	many
CASSQRIRGAGYGYTF	TGCGCCAGCAGCCAAAGGATTCGGGGGGCGGGATATGGCTACACCTTC	.	TRBV4-1	TRBJ1-2	.
CASNTWGQNYEQYF	TGTGCCAGCAATACATGGGGACAGAACTACGAGCAGTACTTC	TRBD1	TRBV6-1	TRBJ2-7	few
CASSIGRSGAKNIQYF	TGTGCCAGTAGTATCGGGAGGTCGGGAGCCAAAAACATTCAGTACTTC	TRBD2	TRBV19	TRBJ2-4	few
CASSLGAGRETHYF	TGCGCCAGCAGCTTGGGGGCGGGACGTGAGACCCATTACTTC	.	TRBV5-1	TRBJ2-5	.
CASSLIAGVPFF	TGTGCCAGCAGTTTGATAGCGGGAGTACCGTTCTTC	TRBD2	TRBV12-3/TRBV12-4	TRBJ2-1	many
CASSRAWGFEMRDSYEQYF	TGTGCCAGCAGCCGGGCTTGGGGCTTCGAAATGCGGGACTCCTACGAGCAGTACTTC	.	TRBV14	TRBJ2-7	many